The present entry profiles one T cell receptor (beta chain) with its context. Its antigen is not identified. Assay used: immunoSEQ multiplex PCR; TCRdb lists only in-frame clones, some missing. Of about 64,000 clones in the sample, 80% to 90% were seen once. Germline V gives CDR1 SEHNR, CDR2 FQNEAQ (reference sequence). This CDR3 is built from 12 residues. V was clipped by 6 bases and J by 5 bases, with 10 bases between them. The data originate from a study of OX40 agonist ivuxolimab in advanced cancers. Overall study context: The treatment was a fully human IgG2 OX40 agonist, ivuxolimab. Two cutaneous melanoma patients and one hepatocellular carcinoma patient, three in all, had partial responses.

Points from the study as a whole: Undetermined was the antigen specificity of the expanded peripheral T cells.

This clonotype originated in an adult with an advanced solid tumor such as melanoma, head and neck, liver or kidney cancer. The source material was CD4+ or CD8+ T cells sorted from blood, sampled in a trial of the OX40 agonist ivuxolimab. The V gene is TRBV7-9, the J gene TRBJ1-1; tentatively, D is TRBD1 (5 bases). The CDR3 is CASSLGVTEAFF. The CDR3 DNA sequence: TGTGCCAGCAGTCTAGGGGTTACTGAAGCTTTCTTT.